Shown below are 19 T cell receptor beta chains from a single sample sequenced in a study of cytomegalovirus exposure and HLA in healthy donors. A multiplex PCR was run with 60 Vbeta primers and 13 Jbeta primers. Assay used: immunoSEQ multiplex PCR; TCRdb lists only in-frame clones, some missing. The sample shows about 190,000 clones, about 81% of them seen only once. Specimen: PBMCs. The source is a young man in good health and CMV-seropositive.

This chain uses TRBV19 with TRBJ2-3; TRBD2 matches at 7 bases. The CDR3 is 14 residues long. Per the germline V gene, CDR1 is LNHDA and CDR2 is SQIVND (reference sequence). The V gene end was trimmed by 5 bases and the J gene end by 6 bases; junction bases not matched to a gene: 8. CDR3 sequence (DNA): TGTGCCAGTAGTGGTCTAGCGGAATGGGATACGCAGTATTTT. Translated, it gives CASSGLAEWDTQYF.

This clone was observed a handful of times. The CDR3 reads CASKWATDTQYF. The CDR3 DNA reads TGTGCCAGCAAATGGGCCACAGATACGCAGTATTTT. The chain has TRBV9 and TRBJ2-3; D remains ambiguous. The V end was cut by 6 bases, the J end by 2 bases, with 7 bases between. Germline values: CDR1 SGDLS, CDR2 YYNGEE. This CDR3 spans 12 amino acids.

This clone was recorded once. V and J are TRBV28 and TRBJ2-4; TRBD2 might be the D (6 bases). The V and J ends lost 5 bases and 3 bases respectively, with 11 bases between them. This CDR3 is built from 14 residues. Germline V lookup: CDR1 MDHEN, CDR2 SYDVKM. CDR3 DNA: TGTGCCAGCAGTCCCTCCGGGGGCAAAAACATTCAGTACTTC. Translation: CASSPSGGKNIQYF.

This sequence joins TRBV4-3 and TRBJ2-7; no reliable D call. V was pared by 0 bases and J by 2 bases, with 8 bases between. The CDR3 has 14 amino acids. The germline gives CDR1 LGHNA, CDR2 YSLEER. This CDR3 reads CASSQDAGTYEQYF. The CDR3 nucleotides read TGCGCCAGCAGCCAAGATGCTGGCACCTACGAGCAGTACTTC.

CDR3 loop: CASSVGVRTNEKLFF. The DNA for the CDR3 is TGTGCCAGCAGCGTAGGTGTCAGGACTAATGAAAAACTGTTTTTT. The chain uses TRBV9 and TRBJ1-4; D unclear. Germline CDR1 is SGDLS and CDR2 is YYNGEE. The V and J ends lost 0 bases and 2 bases respectively, with 8 bases between them. This CDR3 has 15 residues.

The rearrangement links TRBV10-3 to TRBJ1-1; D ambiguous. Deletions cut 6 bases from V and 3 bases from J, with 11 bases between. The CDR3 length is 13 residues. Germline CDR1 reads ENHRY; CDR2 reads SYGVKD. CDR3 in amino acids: CAIRSPADTEAFF. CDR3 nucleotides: TGTGCCATCAGGAGTCCGGCGGACACTGAAGCTTTCTTT.

In DNA form, the CDR3 reads TGCAGCGTTCGGCAAGGGGGTGGCCCCTACGAGCAGTACTTC. Protein: CSVRQGGGPYEQYF. This chain joins TRBV29-1 and TRBJ2-7, with D tentatively TRBD1 (6 bases). The V end was cut by 5 bases, the J end by 2 bases, with 16 bases between. The CDR3 has 14 residues. Germline values: CDR1 SQVTM, CDR2 ANQGSEA.

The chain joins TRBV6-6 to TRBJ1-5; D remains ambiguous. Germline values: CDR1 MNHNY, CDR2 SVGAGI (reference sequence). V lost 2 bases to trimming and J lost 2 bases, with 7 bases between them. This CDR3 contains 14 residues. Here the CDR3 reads CASSYDRGNQPQHF. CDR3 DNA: TGTGCCAGCAGTTACGATCGAGGCAATCAGCCCCAGCATTTT.

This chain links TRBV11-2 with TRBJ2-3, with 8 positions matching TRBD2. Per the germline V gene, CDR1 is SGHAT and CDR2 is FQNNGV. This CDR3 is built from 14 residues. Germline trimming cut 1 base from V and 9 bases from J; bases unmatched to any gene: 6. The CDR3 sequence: CASSLAGGDGTQYF. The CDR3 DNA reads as TGTGCCAGCAGCTTAGCGGGGGGGGATGGGACGCAGTATTTT.

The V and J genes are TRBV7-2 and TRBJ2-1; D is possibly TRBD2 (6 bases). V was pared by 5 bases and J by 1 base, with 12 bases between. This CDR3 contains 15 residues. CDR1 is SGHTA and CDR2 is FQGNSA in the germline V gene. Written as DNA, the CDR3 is TGTGCCAGCAGCCCACTAGCTGGGTCCTACAATGAGCAGTTCTTC. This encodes CASSPLAGSYNEQFF.

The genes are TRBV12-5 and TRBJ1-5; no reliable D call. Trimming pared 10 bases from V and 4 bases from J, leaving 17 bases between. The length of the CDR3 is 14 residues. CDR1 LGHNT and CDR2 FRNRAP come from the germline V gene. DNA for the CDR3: TGTGCTACCGTGAAACCGGGTGGAAATCAGCCCCAGCATTTT. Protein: CATVKPGGNQPQHF.

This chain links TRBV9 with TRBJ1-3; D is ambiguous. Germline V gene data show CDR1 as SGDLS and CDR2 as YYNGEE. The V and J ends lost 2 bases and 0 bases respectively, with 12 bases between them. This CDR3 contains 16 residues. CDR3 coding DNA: TGTGCCAGCAGCGTCGGACTGTCGATCTCTGGAAACACCATATATTTT. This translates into CASSVGLSISGNTIYF.

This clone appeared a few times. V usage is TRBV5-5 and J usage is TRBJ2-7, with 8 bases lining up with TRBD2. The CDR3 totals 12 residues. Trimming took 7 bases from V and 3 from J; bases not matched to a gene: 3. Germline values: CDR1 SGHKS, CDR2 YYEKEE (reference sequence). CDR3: CASGLAGYEQYF. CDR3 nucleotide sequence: TGTGCCAGCGGGCTAGCGGGCTACGAGCAGTACTTC.

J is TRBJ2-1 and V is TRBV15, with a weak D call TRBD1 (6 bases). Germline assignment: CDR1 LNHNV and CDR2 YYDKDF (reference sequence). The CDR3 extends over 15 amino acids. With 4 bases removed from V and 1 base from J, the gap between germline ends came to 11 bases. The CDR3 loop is CATSTEGGSYNEQFF. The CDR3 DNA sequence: TGTGCCACCAGCACCGAAGGGGGTTCCTACAATGAGCAGTTCTTC.

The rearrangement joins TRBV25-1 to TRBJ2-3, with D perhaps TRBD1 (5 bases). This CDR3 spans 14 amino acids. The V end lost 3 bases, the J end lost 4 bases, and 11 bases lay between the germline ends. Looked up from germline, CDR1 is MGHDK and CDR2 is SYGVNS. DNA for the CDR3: TGTGCCAGCAGTGATGTGGGGCCCCCAGATACGCAGTATTTT. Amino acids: CASSDVGPPDTQYF.

For the CDR3, the DNA is TGTGCCAGCAGCTCGGGGGATGGCTACACCTTC. Its protein product is CASSSGDGYTF. The chain uses TRBV13 and TRBJ1-2; possibly TRBD1 for D (5 bases). Between the trimmed V and J ends, which lost 4 bases and 6 bases, there was a span of 6 bases. This CDR3 has 11 amino acids. CDR1 is PRHDT, CDR2 FYEKMQ, per germline (reference sequence).

CDR3 sequence: CASSSDEGANQPQHF. Written as DNA, the CDR3 is TGTGCCAGCAGCTCCGACGAGGGGGCGAATCAGCCCCAGCATTTT. V and J are TRBV7-9 and TRBJ1-5; 7 bases align to TRBD1. This CDR3 is 15 amino acids long. The V and J ends lost 4 bases and 4 bases, in that order; junction bases with no gene match: 7. CDR1 and CDR2 (germline): SEHNR, FQNEAQ (reference sequence).

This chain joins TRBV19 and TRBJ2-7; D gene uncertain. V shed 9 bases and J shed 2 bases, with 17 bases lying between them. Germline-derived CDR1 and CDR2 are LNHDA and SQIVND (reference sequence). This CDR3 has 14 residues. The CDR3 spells CASSDSTLPYEQYF. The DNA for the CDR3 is TGTGCCAGCAGTGACTCCACGCTACCCTACGAGCAGTACTTC.

The DNA for the CDR3 is TGTGCCAGCAGCGGACGGGGGGATAACTCCTACAATGAGCAGTTCTTC. This translates into CASSGRGDNSYNEQFF. V is TRBV14 and J is TRBJ2-1; 7 bases align to TRBD2. This CDR3 contains 16 residues. Germline V gene sequence: CDR1 SGHDN, CDR2 FVKESK. Trimming took 5 bases from V and 0 from J; bases not matched to a gene: 7.